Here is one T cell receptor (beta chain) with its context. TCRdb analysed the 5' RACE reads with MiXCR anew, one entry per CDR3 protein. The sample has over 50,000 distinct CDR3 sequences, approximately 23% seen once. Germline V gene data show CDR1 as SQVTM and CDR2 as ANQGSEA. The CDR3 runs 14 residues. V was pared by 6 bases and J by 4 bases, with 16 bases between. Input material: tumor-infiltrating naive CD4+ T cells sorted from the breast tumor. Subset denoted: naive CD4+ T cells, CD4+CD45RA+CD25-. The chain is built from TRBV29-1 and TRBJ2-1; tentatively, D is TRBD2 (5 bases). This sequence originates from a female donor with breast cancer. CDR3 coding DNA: TGCAGCGTCCCTGGGAGCGGACCATACAATGAGCAGTTCTTC. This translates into CSVPGSGPYNEQFF.